This note documents a single TCR beta chain sequence. The antigen is unknown. The ends were cut back, 4 bases at V and 0 bases at J, with 22 bases in the middle. The germline V gene encodes CDR1 MDHEN and CDR2 SYDVKM. The CDR3 sequence is 18 residues long. Ten immunoSEQ deep assay plates were used by the authors to sequence unsorted PBMC DNA. Clones were sequenced by immunoSEQ multiplex PCR, and TCRdb holds only the in-frame ones, with some missing. The sample comprises around 510,000 clones, around 80% of which are singletons, and around 12% rests with the top ten. All participating donors were Caucasian adults from Nashville, Tennessee. This entry is derived from a study of shared clonotypes between healthy human individuals. General study findings and limits: Specimens sampled were limited to blood, with tissue repertoires likely differing.

The receptor was isolated from a woman between 35 and 50 years old in good health. Some clones in this sample may be carry-over from other donors' samples. The sequencing input was PBMCs. V gene TRBV28 combines with J gene TRBJ2-7, with D perhaps matching TRBD2 (5 bases). CDR3 coding DNA: TGTGCCAGCAGTTCGCCCCCACCCCGGGATCCTCTCTCCTACGAGCAGTACTTC. This gives the protein CASSSPPPRDPLSYEQYF.